This is a list of T cell receptor beta chains from one sample in a study of CD8 T cells in Susac syndrome. TCRdb re-called the immunoSEQ multiplex PCR reads with MiXCR, one entry per CDR3 protein. Of 210,000 or so distinct CDR3 sequences listed, approximately 90% are singletons. Sequenced: CD8+ T cells from PBMCs. These receptors were collected from a human donor with multiple sclerosis. Both conserved end residues are part of each CDR3. D genes are given only for firm matches. Size values are once, few and many counts, or a class for expanded clones, and some rows have none.

>17|TRBV13|.|TRBD1|TRBJ1-4
CASSTYRQGPANEKLFF
TGTGCCAGCAGCACCTACCGACAGGGCCCCGCTAATGAAAAACTGTTTTTT
>15|TRBV6-5|once|TRBD1|TRBJ1-1
CASSRNEGAGTEAFF
TGTGCCAGCAGTCGGAACGAGGGGGCGGGCACTGAAGCTTTCTTT
>15|TRBV14|.|.|TRBJ1-1
CASSQETGMNTEAFF
TGTGCCAGCAGCCAAGAAACAGGAATGAACACTGAAGCTTTCTTT
>16|TRBV21-1|.|.|TRBJ2-5
CASSNGPTGPPETQYF
TGTGCCAGCAGCAATGGCCCCACAGGTCCCCCAGAGACCCAGTACTTC
>14|TRBV5-1|.|.|TRBJ1-2
CASSLAEGSDGYTF
TGCGCCAGCAGCTTGGCCGAGGGGTCCGATGGCTACACCTTC
>15|TRBV5-8|.|TRBD1|TRBJ2-7
CVSSLVAGGGYEQYF
TGTGTCAGCAGCTTGGTAGCAGGGGGCGGCTACGAGCAGTACTTC
>15|TRBV19|.|.|TRBJ2-5
CASSAGAQFQETQYF
TGTGCCAGTAGTGCGGGGGCACAATTCCAAGAGACCCAGTACTTC
>14|TRBV7-9|.|TRBD1|TRBJ2-7
CASGSGTGSSEQYF
TGTGCCAGCGGATCCGGGACAGGGTCCTCCGAGCAGTACTTC
>14|TRBV6-2/TRBV6-3|.|.|TRBJ2-3
CASSYLTLADTQYF
TGTGCCAGCAGTTACCTTACGTTAGCGGATACGCAGTATTTT
>11|TRBV11-2|.|.|TRBJ1-1
CASSSGRKAFF
TGTGCCAGCAGCTCGGGGCGCAAAGCTTTCTTT
>17|TRBV3-1|.|.|TRBJ2-1
CASSQESVGNSYNEQFF
TGTGCCAGCAGCCAAGAGTCCGTAGGGAACTCCTACAATGAGCAGTTCTTC
>13|TRBV4-1|.|.|TRBJ2-6
CASSPLEANVLTF
TGCGCCAGCAGCCCCCTTGAGGCCAACGTCCTGACTTTC
>17|TRBV6-5|.|.|TRBJ1-4
CASSLLPGGRLNEKLFF
TGTGCCAGCAGTTTACTTCCGGGAGGGCGCCTTAATGAAAAACTGTTTTTT
>15|TRBV6-5|.|TRBD1|TRBJ2-1
CASRPRTGPYNEQFF
TGTGCCAGCAGGCCCAGGACAGGCCCCTACAATGAGCAGTTCTTC
>14|TRBV28|.|.|TRBJ2-7
CASRVPGVVNEQYF
TGTGCCAGCAGGGTTCCGGGGGTGGTGAACGAGCAGTACTTC
>17|TRBV15|.|.|TRBJ1-4
CATSRVGELRTNEKLFF
TGTGCCACCAGCAGAGTAGGGGAGTTAAGAACTAATGAAAAACTGTTTTTT
>16|TRBV7-9|.|.|TRBJ2-7
CASSLAYPETSYEQYF
TGTGCCAGCAGCTTAGCGTATCCGGAAACCTCCTACGAGCAGTACTTC
>15|TRBV13|.|.|TRBJ2-7
CASSSPGQRGREQYF
TGTGCCAGCAGCAGTCCCGGACAGAGAGGAAGGGAGCAGTACTTC
>15|TRBV5-4|.|.|TRBJ2-3
CASSPGLIGTDTQYF
TGTGCCAGCAGCCCGGGACTTATCGGCACAGATACGCAGTATTTT
>13|TRBV7-9|.|TRBD1|TRBJ1-1
CASSTGAGTEAFF
TGTGCCAGCAGCACAGGGGCCGGAACTGAAGCTTTCTTT
>13|TRBV6-4|.|.|TRBJ1-1
CASSDVGGRQVFF
TGTGCCAGCAGTGACGTGGGGGGTCGTCAGGTTTTCTTT
>12|TRBV19|.|TRBD1|TRBJ1-2
CASRTGAVGYTF
TGTGCCAGCAGGACAGGGGCGGTCGGCTACACCTTC
>16|TRBV27|.|.|TRBJ1-6
CASSFLAEGNNSPLHF
TGTGCCAGCAGTTTTCTGGCGGAGGGGAACAATTCACCCCTCCACTTT
>11|TRBV5-1|.|.|TRBJ2-1
CASSFDNEQFF
TGCGCCAGCAGCTTTGATAATGAGCAGTTCTTC
>12|TRBV12-3/TRBV12-4|.|.|TRBJ2-5
CASSAGRETQYF
TGTGCCAGCAGCGCCGGACGAGAGACCCAGTACTTC
>14|TRBV14|once|.|TRBJ2-7
CASSPQGANYEQYF
TGTGCCAGCAGCCCTCAGGGCGCCAACTACGAGCAGTACTTC
>13|TRBV19|.|.|TRBJ1-3
CASRQDPGNTIYF
TGTGCCAGTAGACAAGACCCCGGAAACACCATATATTTT
>13|TRBV30|.|TRBD1|TRBJ1-4
CASLRGINEKLFF
TGTGCCTCCCTCAGGGGGATTAATGAAAAACTGTTTTTT
>14|TRBV7-9|many|TRBD1|TRBJ1-1
CASSLGQGNTEAFF
TGTGCCAGCAGCTTAGGACAGGGGAACACTGAAGCTTTCTTT
>12|TRBV19|.|.|TRBJ1-2
CASTTGLSPGAF
TGTGCCAGTACCACGGGACTGAGCCCGGGAGCCTTC
>12|TRBV7-9|.|.|TRBJ2-1
CASSLSIHEQFF
TGTGCCAGCAGCTTGAGTATCCATGAGCAGTTCTTC
>16|TRBV2|.|.|TRBJ1-3
CASSENSWGAGNTIYF
TGTGCCAGCAGTGAAAATTCGTGGGGTGCTGGAAACACCATATATTTT
>14|TRBV29-1|.|.|TRBJ2-5
CSVDSDGGEETQYF
TGCAGCGTTGATTCCGATGGCGGGGAAGAGACCCAGTACTTC
>16|TRBV2|.|.|TRBJ2-2
CASSESVGANTGELFF
TGTGCCAGCAGTGAATCTGTAGGGGCGAACACCGGGGAGCTGTTTTTT
>13|TRBV12-3/TRBV12-4|few|.|TRBJ2-2
CASSAGGPGELFF
TGTGCCAGCAGTGCTGGCGGGCCCGGGGAGCTGTTTTTT
>14|TRBV9|.|.|TRBJ1-1
CASSVDRVGTEAFF
TGTGCCAGCAGCGTAGATAGGGTTGGCACTGAAGCTTTCTTT
>16|TRBV27|.|.|TRBJ2-7
CASSPGPYSSSYEQYF
TGTGCCAGCAGTCCCGGGCCCTACTCAAGCTCCTACGAGCAGTACTTC
>16|TRBV7-9|.|.|TRBJ1-4
CASSLRQGQVNEKLFF
TGTGCCAGCAGCTTACGGCAGGGGCAGGTTAATGAAAAACTGTTTTTT
>17|TRBV3-1|.|TRBD2|TRBJ2-1
CASSQCGTSGSKHEQFF
TGTGCCAGCAGCCAGTGCGGGACTAGCGGGAGTAAGCATGAGCAGTTCTTC